This T cell receptor (beta chain) appears in the sequencing data of a study of shared clonotypes between healthy human individuals. Study-wide background: Used for every donor were three CD4 naive, three CD4 memory, two CD8 naive and one CD8 memory plate. Study conclusions and caveats: Non-shared clonotypes displayed generation probabilities falling below those of clonotypes present in all four donors.

On this clone itself: As yet, its antigen is unknown.

The CDR3 contains 18 residues. Germline CDR1 reads SGHRS; CDR2 reads YFSETQ. V was cut by 0 bases and J by 0 bases, with 13 bases left in between. The data were produced by immunoSEQ multiplex PCR, yet TCRdb's version contains in-frame clones alone and is incomplete. This sample has 2 million to 2.5 million clones, with 95% found just once. Sequenced: naive CD4+ T cells sorted from blood. Sample subset: CD45RA+ positively selected. The receptor's source is a man in his late teens or twenties in good health. The chain has TRBV5-1 and TRBJ2-6; D is perhaps TRBD1 or TRBD2 (6 bases each). The CDR3 coding sequence is TGCGCCAGCAGCTTGGTCAGGGGAGGACTCTCTGGGGCCAACGTCCTGACTTTC. It specifies CASSLVRGGLSGANVLTF.